Sequencing of this T cell receptor (beta chain) was carried out in a study of T cell responses to AZD1222 COVID-19 vaccine. Study results and caveats: Spike-specific TCR breadth and depth went up after people got two AZD1222 doses. Among vaccine-associated CD4 TCRs, coverage spanned spike, with dominance at 160-218 and 743-854. The donor cohort was predominantly white British with a female majority, and clonal diversity may have been underestimated. It was only after the peak T cell response that any repertoires were sampled.

The repertoire was sequenced with immunoSEQ multiplex PCR; TCRdb's copy has only in-frame clones and lacks some. The table shows about 180,000 clones, with around 87% occurring only once. Turning to this clone: The antigen remains undetermined.

The CDR3 consists of 15 residues. The V end lost 5 bases, the J end lost 4 bases, and 14 bases lay between the germline ends. Per germline, CDR1 SGHTA and CDR2 FQGTGA. This clonotype originated in an adult in good health. V usage is TRBV7-3 and J usage is TRBJ2-2; the D gene is possibly TRBD2 (5 bases). Source: peripheral blood, taken on day 0 of AZD1222 vaccination. The CDR3: CASSLSRDSTGELFF. CDR3 DNA: TGTGCCAGCAGCCTAAGCCGGGATAGCACCGGGGAGCTGTTTTTT.